The present T cell receptor beta chain was sequenced within a study of blood T cell repertoires in COVID-19. At the level of the study: T cells, B-cell-depleted T cells, or PBMCs supplied cDNA or gDNA.

The CDR3 is 16 residues long. The ends were cut back, 0 bases at V and 0 bases at J, with 8 bases in the middle. Germline V gene lookup returns CDR1 LGHDT and CDR2 YNNKEL (reference sequence). The table came from immunoSEQ multiplex PCR; TCRdb's copy has only in-frame clones and leaves some out. The table includes 150,000 to 200,000 clones, approximately 89% detected once. Sequencing used peripheral blood. The TCR sequence derives from a man between 65 and 85 years old with acute or convalescent COVID-19. The chain is built from TRBV3-1 (or the pseudogene TRBV3-2) and TRBJ2-2; D gene unclear. CDR3 sequence: CASSQEGRTNTGELFF. As DNA, the CDR3 is TGTGCCAGCAGCCAAGAGGGCCGGACGAACACCGGGGAGCTGTTTTTT.